Presented here are 5 T cell receptor beta chains from one specimen sequenced in a study of T cell responses to AZD1222 COVID-19 vaccine. TCRdb keeps only in-frame clones here, not all; method: immunoSEQ multiplex PCR. Among roughly 200,000 clones listed, 85% to 95% were seen once. The specimen was peripheral blood, collected 28 days after the second dose of the MenACWY control vaccine. These receptors were collected from an adult who received the MenACWY meningococcal vaccine as a control.

This clone was seen just once. The chain has TRBV11-2 and TRBJ1-3, with D unresolved. V lost 4 bases to trimming and J lost 0 bases, with 10 bases between them. CDR1 and CDR2 from the germline V gene are SGHAT and FQNNGV. This CDR3 is 15 amino acids long. Here the CDR3 DNA reads TGTGCCAGCAGCTCCCCAAGGCGCTCTGGAAACACCATATATTTT. Translated, it gives CASSSPRRSGNTIYF.

This chain joins TRBV11-2 and TRBJ1-1; 7 positions match TRBD1. The length of the CDR3 is 15 residues. With 3 bases clipped from V and 4 bases from J, the junction kept 8 bases outside the gene matches. Germline CDR1 is SGHAT and CDR2 is FQNNGV. Written as DNA, the CDR3 is TGTGCCAGCAGCTTTTTACAGGGGTTTCGCACTGAAGCTTTCTTT. Protein: CASSFLQGFRTEAFF.

This clone showed up just once. The V gene is TRBV29-1, the J gene TRBJ2-2; a weak D match, TRBD2 (5 bases). The length of the CDR3 is 10 residues. Germline loops: CDR1 SQVTM, CDR2 ANQGSEA. The ends were cut back, 6 bases at V and 13 bases at J, with 12 bases in the middle. CDR3 nucleotides: TGCAGCGTGGAGAAGCGGAGGCTGTTTTTT. Translated, it gives CSVEKRRLFF.

This clone was recorded only once. The CDR3, as DNA: TGCGCCAGCAGCCCTGGGACAGGGATTACCGGGGAGCTGTTTTTT. It yields the protein CASSPGTGITGELFF. The rearrangement joins TRBV4-1 to TRBJ2-2, with 9 bases fitting TRBD1. Germline V gives CDR1 MGHRA, CDR2 YSYEKL. J lost 5 bases, V lost 4 bases, and 5 bases had no gene match. The CDR3 extends over 15 amino acids.

The rearrangement uses TRBV4-2 and TRBJ2-2, with 11 bases lining up with TRBD2. This CDR3 is built from 17 residues. Germline CDR1 and CDR2: LGHNA and YNFKEQ. The trim removed 4 bases at V and 4 bases at J, leaving 8 bases unmatched. CDR3 residues: CASSLSSGGGGTGELFF. The DNA of the CDR3 is TGTGCCAGCAGCCTGAGTAGCGGGGGGGGCGGCACCGGGGAGCTGTTTTTT.